This paragraph covers one TCR beta chain sequence. Antigen unknown. Each donor was nominally healthy when sampled (though unrecorded immune exposures were likely). This sample is part of a study of cytomegalovirus exposure and HLA in healthy donors. The overall study: A previous analysis identified 100 million to 120 million unique TCR beta sequences derived from some 170 million T cells. Findings and caveats of the study: The sole available immune exposure information was CMV serostatus. For most TCR beta V segments, an earlier analysis put the productive rate at about 90% or about 30% of the time.

The germline V and J ends were trimmed by 0 bases and 7 bases, with 15 bases remaining between them. The V gene's germline CDR1 is LNHNV and CDR2 YYDKDF (reference sequence). CDR3 length: 16 residues. PCR involved 60 Vbeta and 13 Jbeta primers. Produced via immunoSEQ multiplex PCR; TCRdb's table is partial and in-frame only. The sample gives some 200,000 clones, around 77% of which show up once; less than 3.5% is in the top ten. The receptor was derived from a woman in her twenties or thirties in good health and CMV-seronegative. What was sequenced was PBMCs. This rearrangement joins TRBV15 to TRBJ2-2; D is uncertain. CDR3 residues: CATSRDIRMVIGELFF. The CDR3 DNA reads as TGTGCCACCAGCAGAGATATCAGAATGGTTATCGGGGAGCTGTTTTTT.